This T cell receptor beta chain was documented in a study of CD8 T cells in Susac syndrome. Study conclusions and caveats: It was acknowledged by the study that relatively few individuals were included in its TCR sequencing and HLA analysis.

The germline V gene has CDR1 ENHRY and CDR2 SYGVKD. This CDR3 has 14 amino acids. The V gene end was trimmed by 4 bases and the J gene end by 2 bases; junction bases not matched to a gene: 5. An input of about 0.45 to 1 ug of RNA was subjected to reverse transcription using random hexamers. The immunoSEQ assay covered 54 Vbeta and 13 Jbeta segments for CDR3. TCRdb called the immunoSEQ multiplex PCR reads again in MiXCR, with one record for every CDR3 protein. This table holds a few hundred thousand distinct CDR3 sequences, approximately 84% found once. In regard to this clonotype: The target antigen is unknown.

The receptor comes from a human donor with multiple sclerosis. The J gene is TRBJ2-7, the V gene TRBV10-3, with 7 bases aligning to TRBD1. The sequencing input was CD8+ T cells from PBMCs. CDR3 loop: CAISGQGPAYEQYF. The CDR3, as DNA: TGTGCCATCAGTGGACAGGGCCCCGCCTACGAGCAGTACTTC.